This TCR beta chain was identified in a study of blood T cell repertoires in COVID-19. Measured with immunoSEQ multiplex PCR; TCRdb has only the in-frame clones, and not every one. Of under 350,000 clones listed, 86% are singletons. With 3 bases removed from V and 3 bases from J, the gap between germline ends came to 8 bases. This CDR3 is 12 amino acids long. Per the germline V gene, CDR1 is DFQATT and CDR2 is SNEGSKA (reference sequence). This study enrolled people aged 18 to 89 from about 26 US geographic areas. All recovered Cohort 3 donors got two negative PCRs, got clearance, or saw symptom resolution.

The chain recombines TRBV20-1 with TRBJ2-5; D gene unclear. The sequencing input was PBMCs or T cells enriched from blood (not recorded which). The source is a young woman who had recovered from COVID-19. The CDR3 spells CSASMAEETQYF. CDR3 coding DNA: TGCAGTGCTAGTATGGCGGAAGAGACCCAGTACTTC.